The 25 T cell receptor beta chains below all came from one sample that was sequenced in a study of shared clonotypes between healthy human individuals. This table comes from immunoSEQ multiplex PCR, and its TCRdb copy is limited to in-frame clones, with some not included. The sample has approximately 2.5 million clones, more than 90% seen once. Sample: naive CD4+ T cells sorted from blood. Subset specified: CD45RA+ positively selected. The receptors shown here come from a man between 18 and 29 years old in good health.

V usage is TRBV7-2 and J usage is TRBJ2-1, with TRBD2 matching over 8 bases. The CDR3 is 13 amino acids. With 1 base clipped from V and 12 bases from J, the junction kept 5 bases outside the gene matches. The V gene's germline CDR1 is SGHTA and CDR2 FQGNSA. In DNA form, the CDR3 reads TGTGCCAGCAGCTTAGAGGCGGGGGGACTGCAGTTCTTC. Translated: CASSLEAGGLQFF.

The chain joins TRBV7-9 to TRBJ1-5; TRBD1 might be the D (5 bases). The ends were cut back, 4 bases at V and 4 bases at J, with 11 bases in the middle. The germline CDR1 and CDR2 sequences are SEHNR and FQNEAQ (reference sequence). The CDR3 has 14 amino acids. The CDR3 nucleotides read TGTGCCAGCAGCTCCCGGGACTATAATCAGCCCCAGCATTTT. This gives the protein CASSSRDYNQPQHF.

CDR3: CASSLVVRANTEAFF. The DNA for the CDR3 is TGTGCCAGCAGCTTAGTGGTCAGAGCAAACACTGAAGCTTTCTTT. The chain uses TRBV7-2 and TRBJ1-1; the D is unclear. V lost 1 base, J lost 2 bases, and 11 bases lay in between. The CDR3 runs to 15 residues. The germline V gene encodes CDR1 SGHTA and CDR2 FQGNSA. The variable domain in full, completed from reference TRBV7-2 and TRBJ1-1, reads GAGVSQSPSNKVTEKGKDVELRCDPISGHTALYWYRQSLGQGLEFLIYFQGNSAPDKSGLPSDRFSAERTGGSVSTLTIQRTQQEDSAVYLCASSLVVRANTEAFFGQGTRLTVV.

In the case of this clone: One end of the junction does not line up with germline, which may come from a read error. The V gene is TRBV11-2, the J gene TRBJ1-1, with D hard to call. The CDR3 length is 15 residues. Germline V gives CDR1 SGHAT, CDR2 FQNNGV. The CDR3 here is CASGFGHTLNTEAFF. Written as DNA, the CDR3 is TGTGCCAGCGGCTTCGGGCACACTTTGAACACTGAAGCTTTCTTT.

This clone was seen once. J is TRBJ2-3 and V is TRBV7-3; D might be TRBD2 (5 bases). The V gene's germline CDR1 is SGHTA and CDR2 FQGTGA. The CDR3 runs to 15 residues. V lost 2 bases and J 6 bases, leaving 15 bases between the germline ends. CDR3 nucleotides: TGTGCCAGCAGCTTACGAGGGCTAGCTCCGGATACGCAGTATTTT. Encoded protein: CASSLRGLAPDTQYF.

This sequence joins TRBV7-2 and TRBJ2-7; 9 nucleotides align to TRBD1. Germline assignment: CDR1 SGHTA and CDR2 FQGNSA. This CDR3 spans 14 amino acids. Trimming took 5 bases from V and 6 from J; bases not matched to a gene: 8. The CDR3 bases are TGTGCCAGCAGCCCCGGGGACAGGGATTTCGAGCAGTACTTC. This codes for CASSPGDRDFEQYF. The entire variable domain, with the rest obtained from reference TRBV7-2 and TRBJ2-7, is as follows: GAGVSQSPSNKVTEKGKDVELRCDPISGHTALYWYRQSLGQGLEFLIYFQGNSAPDKSGLPSDRFSAERTGGSVSTLTIQRTQQEDSAVYLCASSPGDRDFEQYFGPGTRLTVT.

Comments on this clone: This CDR3 is also generated by other DNA sequences in the sample. The J gene is TRBJ2-1, the V gene TRBV14; D not certain. CDR1 SGHDN and CDR2 FVKESK come from the germline V gene. The CDR3 runs 14 residues. Trimming removed 1 base from V and 3 bases from J, with 7 bases in between. In DNA, the CDR3 is TGTGCCAGCAGCCAAGGACTGTACTACAATGAGCAGTTCTTC. Protein product: CASSQGLYYNEQFF.

This chain connects TRBV10-3 to TRBJ1-6; no definite D call. V was shortened by 7 bases and J by 6 bases, with 10 bases between the two germline ends. CDR1 is ENHRY and CDR2 is SYGVKD in the germline V gene. This CDR3 contains 13 residues. CDR3 sequence (DNA): TGTGCCATCAACGACTTTGGTAATTCACCCCTCCACTTT. It encodes CAINDFGNSPLHF.

The chain carries TRBV2 and TRBJ2-7; D possibly corresponds to TRBD2 (5 bases). The V and J ends lost 4 bases and 4 bases respectively, with 11 bases between them. Per the germline V gene, CDR1 is SNHLY and CDR2 is FYNNEI. This CDR3 is built from 13 residues. CDR3 residues: CASSGGERYEQYF. In DNA form, the CDR3 reads TGTGCCAGCAGTGGTGGGGAGAGATACGAGCAGTACTTC.

The chain uses TRBV10-3 and TRBJ2-2, with no clear D. V was shortened by 4 bases and J by 5 bases, with 11 bases between the two germline ends. The CDR3 is 14 amino acids. Per germline, CDR1 ENHRY and CDR2 SYGVKD. The DNA of the CDR3 is TGTGCCATCAGTGGGCTTCCTGGGACCGGGGAGCTGTTTTTT. Translation gives CAISGLPGTGELFF.

The rearrangement uses TRBV5-6 and TRBJ2-7; 7 nucleotides agree with TRBD2. Germline V gene lookup returns CDR1 SGHDT and CDR2 YYEEEE. The CDR3 is made up of 16 amino acids. Trimming removed 2 bases from V and 2 bases from J; junction bases left unmatched: 10. The CDR3 loop reads CASSFGLSGMAYEQYF. The CDR3 bases are TGTGCCAGCAGCTTTGGACTGAGCGGGATGGCCTACGAGCAGTACTTC.

This clone was detected once. The chain uses TRBV7-9 and TRBJ2-3; D remains unclear. V lost 10 bases to trimming and J lost 3 bases, with 14 bases between them. There are 13 residues in the CDR3. The germline CDR1 and CDR2 sequences are SEHNR and FQNEAQ (reference sequence). CDR3 nucleotide sequence: TGTGCCAACTCCCCAGGAGCGACAGATACGCAGTATTTT. It yields the protein CANSPGATDTQYF.

As for this clone: A junction boundary mismatches the germline segment, possibly from a read error. This sequence joins TRBV2 and TRBJ1-5; 9 positions agree with TRBD1. CDR1 SNHLY and CDR2 FYNNEI come from the germline V gene. This CDR3 spans 13 amino acids. CDR3 region: CASSEMGTGPGDF. The CDR3 nucleotides are TGTGCCAGCAGTGAAATGGGGACAGGGCCCGGGGATTTT.

In its sample, this clone was seen once. The V gene is TRBV6-5, the J gene TRBJ2-7; 14 nucleotides line up with TRBD2. From germline, CDR1 is MNHEY and CDR2 SVGAGI. CDR3 size: 16 residues. V was pared by 2 bases and J by 4 bases, with 4 bases of the junction left unmatched. CDR3 region: CASSYRGLAGGYEQYF. CDR3 sequence (DNA): TGTGCCAGCAGTTACCGCGGACTAGCGGGAGGTTACGAGCAGTACTTC.

A single count supports this clone. CDR3: CASSEVVPGTEAFF. The DNA for the CDR3 is TGCGCCAGCAGTGAGGTCGTCCCTGGCACTGAAGCTTTCTTT. The chain uses TRBV10-2 and TRBJ1-1, with unresolved D. The V gene lost 2 bases and the J gene lost 4 bases, with 11 bases spanning the gap. Germline V gene sequence: CDR1 WSHSY, CDR2 SAAADI. The CDR3 is 14 amino acids.

The CDR3, as DNA: TGTGCCAGCAGCGTACAGGGGGCTTCCCTCTACGAGCAGTACTTC. Its translation: CASSVQGASLYEQYF. The rearrangement links TRBV9 to TRBJ2-7; 8 nucleotides agree with TRBD1. Germline CDR1 is SGDLS and CDR2 is YYNGEE. V was clipped by 1 base and J by 3 bases; unmatched bases: 6. The CDR3 consists of 15 residues.

The CDR3 loop reads CASWATGTTAKNIQYF. The CDR3 bases are TGTGCCAGCTGGGCGACAGGGACCACAGCCAAAAACATTCAGTACTTC. The genes are TRBV28 and TRBJ2-4, with 7 nucleotides matching TRBD1. After removal of 8 bases from V and 0 bases from J, the junction contained 10 bases not matched to a gene. The CDR3 is 16 residues long. From germline, CDR1 is MDHEN and CDR2 SYDVKM.

This clone was counted a single time. CDR3 sequence: CASSLDEGTGELFF. CDR3 nucleotides: TGTGCCAGCAGCTTAGATGAGGGGACCGGGGAGCTGTTTTTT. The J gene is TRBJ2-2, the V gene TRBV11-2; either TRBD1 or TRBD2 may supply D (5 bases each). Germline V lookup: CDR1 SGHAT, CDR2 FQNNGV. The CDR3 has 14 amino acids. The ends were cut back, 0 bases at V and 5 bases at J, with 7 bases in the middle.

Worth noting for this clone: Other DNA sequences in the same sample also yield this CDR3. The rearrangement uses TRBV5-1 and TRBJ2-3, with D unresolved. The CDR3 spans 12 residues. The V gene's germline CDR1 is SGHRS and CDR2 YFSETQ. The germline V and J ends were trimmed by 3 bases and 2 bases, with 4 bases remaining between them. In DNA, the CDR3 is TGCGCCAGCAGCTCGCTCACAGATACGCAGTATTTT. It is translated as CASSSLTDTQYF. The entire variable domain, with the rest obtained from reference TRBV5-1 and TRBJ2-3, is as follows: KAGVTQTPRYLIKTRGQQVTLSCSPISGHRSVSWYQQTPGQGLQFLFEYFSETQRNKGNFPGRFSGRQFSNSRSEMNVSTLELGDSALYLCASSSLTDTQYFGPGTRLTVL.

This sequence joins TRBV4-3 and TRBJ2-3; TRBD1 matches 8 bases. Germline V gene sequence: CDR1 LGHNA, CDR2 YSLEER. The CDR3 consists of 13 residues. V dropped 6 bases and J dropped 4; count of bases not matched to a gene: 3. The CDR3 sequence: CASRETGADTQYF. The CDR3 DNA sequence: TGCGCCAGCAGGGAGACAGGGGCAGATACGCAGTATTTT.

The CDR3 loop is CASSRKPGQGTTGELFF. As DNA, the CDR3 is TGTGCCAGTAGCAGAAAACCGGGACAGGGGACCACCGGGGAGCTGTTTTTT. This sequence joins TRBV19 and TRBJ2-2; 10 positions agree with TRBD1. This CDR3 has 17 residues. The germline gives CDR1 LNHDA, CDR2 SQIVND (reference sequence). V gave up 6 bases and J gave up 4 bases; unmatched junction bases: 11.

This chain uses TRBV15 with TRBJ2-3; 8 bases align to TRBD1. The CDR3 runs to 16 residues. V was pared by 0 bases and J by 0 bases, with 2 bases of the junction left unmatched. In germline, CDR1 is LNHNV, CDR2 YYDKDF (reference sequence). The chain's CDR3 is CATSRDNRGSTDTQYF. The CDR3 DNA reads as TGTGCCACCAGCAGAGACAACAGGGGGAGCACAGATACGCAGTATTTT.

There are a few counts of this clone. V is TRBV2 and J is TRBJ1-1, with D perhaps TRBD1 (5 bases). Germline assignment: CDR1 SNHLY and CDR2 FYNNEI. This CDR3 has 15 amino acids. Trimming removed 0 bases from V and 0 bases from J, with 8 bases in between. The CDR3 region is CASSEARVLNTEAFF. The DNA for the CDR3 is TGTGCCAGCAGTGAAGCCAGGGTTTTGAACACTGAAGCTTTCTTT.

The V call is TRBV2, the J call TRBJ1-1, with D perhaps TRBD1 (5 bases). V dropped 7 bases and J dropped 2 bases, with 11 bases sitting between them. CDR1 is SNHLY, CDR2 FYNNEI, per germline. The CDR3 extends over 13 amino acids. The CDR3 DNA sequence: TGTGCCAGCAAGTTCCGGGACAACACTGAAGCTTTCTTT. Protein sequence: CASKFRDNTEAFF.

This sequence joins TRBV28 and TRBJ2-3; TRBD2 agrees at 13 bases. J was trimmed by 6 bases and V by 5 bases; bases with no gene match: 11. The CDR3 spans 17 residues. Germline CDR1 is MDHEN and CDR2 is SYDVKM. CDR3 residues: CASSPRTSGGPWDTQYF. CDR3 bases: TGTGCCAGCAGTCCGCGGACTAGCGGGGGTCCATGGGATACGCAGTATTTT.